A single count supports the clone carrying this T cell receptor (beta chain). The sample originates from a study of T-cell reconstitution after alpha-beta-depleted transplantation in children. A library of TCRbeta sequences, prepared with unique molecular identifiers, was generated. TCRdb ran MiXCR on the PCR reads and lists one entry per CDR3 protein. Altogether about 460,000 distinct CDR3 sequences are present, approximately 10% being singletons, with the ten largest covering around 13%. Germline lookup yields CDR1 SGHVS and CDR2 FNYEAQ. The CDR3 contains 14 residues. Trimming took off 5 bases at V and 0 bases at J, with 9 bases between the two ends.

The source was PBMCs, mostly from graft donor cells, collected 180 days after TCRalphabeta/CD19-depleted stem cell transplant. The receptor was derived from a female patient younger than 10 who had a stem cell transplant for aplastic anemia, so the T cells may come from the graft donor. V and J are TRBV7-6 and TRBJ2-3; D uncertain. The CDR3: CASSTPGSTDTQYF. The CDR3 region has the DNA TGTGCCAGCAGCACCCCTGGAAGCACAGATACGCAGTATTTT. The full variable domain, rest sourced from reference TRBV7-6 and TRBJ2-3, is GAGVSQSPRYKVTKRGQDVALRCDPISGHVSLYWYRQALGQGPEFLTYFNYEAQQDKSGLPNDRFSAERPEGSISTLTIQRTEQRDSAMYRCASSTPGSTDTQYFGPGTRLTVL.